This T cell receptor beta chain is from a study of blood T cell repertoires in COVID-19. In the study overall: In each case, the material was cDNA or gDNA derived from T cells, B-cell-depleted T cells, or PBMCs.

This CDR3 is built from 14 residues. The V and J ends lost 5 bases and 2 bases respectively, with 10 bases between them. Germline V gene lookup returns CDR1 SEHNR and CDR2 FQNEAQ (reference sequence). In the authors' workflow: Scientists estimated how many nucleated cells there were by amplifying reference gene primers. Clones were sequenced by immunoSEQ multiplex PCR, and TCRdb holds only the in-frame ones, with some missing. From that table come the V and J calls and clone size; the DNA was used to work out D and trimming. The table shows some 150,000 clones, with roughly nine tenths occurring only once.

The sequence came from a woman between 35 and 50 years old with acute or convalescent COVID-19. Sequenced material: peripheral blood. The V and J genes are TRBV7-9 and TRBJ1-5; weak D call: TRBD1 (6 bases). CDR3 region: CASSPQGRNQPQHF. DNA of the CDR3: TGTGCCAGCAGCCCTCAGGGGCGCAATCAGCCCCAGCATTTT.